This passage covers 21 T cell receptor beta chains from one sample sequenced in a study of blood T cell repertoires in COVID-19. Generated by immunoSEQ multiplex PCR, the TCRdb table keeps only in-frame clones and is missing some. This table has roughly 100,000 clones, around 81% appearing once. Material: peripheral blood. The receptors come from a man older than 75 with acute or convalescent COVID-19.

The rearrangement uses TRBV27 and TRBJ2-7; tentative D call: TRBD1 (6 bases). V was cut by 4 bases and J by 1 base, with 20 bases left in between. Germline lookup yields CDR1 MNHEY and CDR2 SMNVEV (reference sequence). The CDR3 spans 17 residues. The CDR3 loop is CASSSYATGRISYEQYF. CDR3 DNA sequence: TGTGCCAGCAGTTCCTACGCGACAGGAAGAATTTCCTACGAGCAGTACTTC.

V usage is TRBV9 and J usage is TRBJ1-3; unclear D gene. V was cut by 3 bases and J by 0 bases, with 25 bases left in between. Germline CDR1 SGDLS, CDR2 YYNGEE. The CDR3 extends over 20 amino acids. The CDR3 DNA reads as TGTGCCAGCAGCGCCTCCGACACGGTAGGGAGGGCCTTCTCTGGAAACACCATATATTTT. Protein product: CASSASDTVGRAFSGNTIYF.

The chain recombines TRBV5-1 with TRBJ2-1; 7 bases are a match to TRBD2. J lost 0 bases, V lost 6 bases, and 6 bases had no gene match. Germline V lookup: CDR1 SGHRS, CDR2 YFSETQ. This CDR3 spans 15 amino acids. CDR3 protein: CASTRGGGSYNEQFF. CDR3 bases: TGCGCCAGCACGAGAGGCGGGGGCTCCTACAATGAGCAGTTCTTC.

This chain connects TRBV28 to TRBJ1-1; the D gene is possibly TRBD1 (5 bases). Trimming left V 6 bases short and J 3 bases short, with 32 bases between. The CDR3 spans 20 residues. The germline V gene encodes CDR1 MDHEN and CDR2 SYDVKM. The chain's CDR3 is CASRASGLGLGLGWDTEAFF. CDR3 nucleotide sequence: TGTGCCAGCAGAGCTTCAGGGTTAGGGTTAGGGTTAGGGTGGGACACTGAAGCTTTCTTT.

This chain joins TRBV7-9 and TRBJ2-1; perhaps TRBD1 as D (6 bases). Trimming shortened V by 2 bases and J by 2 bases, and 7 bases separated the two germline ends. CDR3 length: 14 residues. The germline gives CDR1 SEHNR, CDR2 FQNEAQ (reference sequence). This CDR3 is CASSLTGPYNEQFF. CDR3 DNA sequence: TGTGCCAGCAGCTTAACAGGGCCCTACAATGAGCAGTTCTTC.

The chain is built from TRBV5-1 and TRBJ2-3; 11 bases align to TRBD2. Germline assignment: CDR1 SGHRS and CDR2 YFSETQ. J lost 4 bases, V lost 5 bases, and 3 bases had no gene match. There are 14 residues in the CDR3. CDR3 protein: CASRTSGTSDTQYF. For the CDR3, the DNA is TGCGCCAGCAGGACTAGCGGGACATCAGATACGCAGTATTTT.

The chain is built from TRBV19 and TRBJ2-7; a weak D match, TRBD2 (7 bases). The CDR3 is made up of 15 amino acids. Germline V gives CDR1 LNHDA, CDR2 SQIVND (reference sequence). The V gene lost 8 bases and the J gene lost 0 bases, with 17 bases spanning the gap. Here the CDR3 DNA reads TGTGCCAGTCGAAGGGGGGGCTTAAACTCCTACGAGCAGTACTTC. Translation gives CASRRGGLNSYEQYF.

The chain combines TRBV19 with TRBJ2-7; TRBD1 matches 7 bases. V lost 6 bases, J lost 4 bases, and 12 bases stayed unmatched. The CDR3 has 15 residues. Germline CDR1 reads LNHDA; CDR2 reads SQIVND (reference sequence). The CDR3 loop is CASSRTGAGGYEQYF. The CDR3 DNA sequence: TGTGCCAGTAGCCGAACAGGGGCCGGAGGTTACGAGCAGTACTTC. Drawing the rest from reference TRBV19 and TRBJ2-7, the complete variable domain is DGGITQSPKYLFRKEGQNVTLSCEQNLNHDAMYWYRQDPGQGLRLIYYSQIVNDFQKGDIAEGYSVSREKKESFPLTVTSAQKNPTAFYLCASSRTGAGGYEQYFGPGTRLTVT.

The CDR3, as DNA: TGTGCCAGCTCACCACGGACAGCCTACGAGCAGTACTTC. Translated, it gives CASSPRTAYEQYF. This chain joins TRBV18 and TRBJ2-7, with a possible D match to TRBD1 (6 bases). V lost 1 base and J lost 2, with 6 bases in between. The germline V gene has CDR1 KGHSH and CDR2 LQKENI. The CDR3 contains 13 residues.

The genes are TRBV9 and TRBJ2-1, with D possibly being TRBD2 (6 bases). V lost 0 bases and J 0 bases, leaving 16 bases between the germline ends. Germline V lookup: CDR1 SGDLS, CDR2 YYNGEE. The CDR3 totals 18 residues. The CDR3 protein is CASSVDRGKASSYNEQFF. In DNA form, the CDR3 reads TGTGCCAGCAGCGTAGACCGGGGGAAGGCGAGCTCCTACAATGAGCAGTTCTTC.

The chain couples TRBV7-3 to TRBJ2-1; D possibly corresponds to TRBD2 (7 bases). The CDR3 sequence is 14 residues long. Germline loops: CDR1 SGHTA, CDR2 FQGTGA. Trimming took 5 bases from V and 9 from J, leaving 17 bases between them. The CDR3 bases are TGTGCCAGCAGCCTTCGAGGGGGGGAAGGTGAGCAGTTCTTC. It is translated as CASSLRGGEGEQFF.

The V gene is TRBV6-4, the J gene TRBJ2-1, with TRBD1 identical over 7 bases. Per germline, CDR1 MRHNA and CDR2 SNTAGT. This CDR3 is 16 amino acids long. V was clipped by 5 bases and J by 6 bases; unmatched bases: 13. The CDR3, as DNA: TGTGCCAGCAGTCACGGGACAGCGCCGAGGGGCAATGAGCAGTTCTTC. This gives the protein CASSHGTAPRGNEQFF.

The rearrangement links TRBV5-4 to TRBJ2-1; 10 bases align to TRBD2. This CDR3 is 15 amino acids long. V was pared by 2 bases and J by 5 bases, with 4 bases of the junction left unmatched. Germline assignment: CDR1 SGHNT and CDR2 YYREEE (reference sequence). CDR3 protein: CASSFTSGNHNEQFF. DNA for the CDR3: TGTGCCAGCAGCTTTACTAGCGGGAACCACAATGAGCAGTTCTTC.

The chain is built from TRBV19 and TRBJ1-1, with TRBD1 as a possible D gene (5 bases). Germline CDR1 is LNHDA and CDR2 is SQIVND (reference sequence). V was pared by 5 bases and J by 4 bases, with 23 bases between. The CDR3 is made up of 17 amino acids. CDR3 coding DNA: TGTGCCAGTAGTTCACCCGGGGGTTCCAGCCCTCTCACTGAAGCTTTCTTT. This gives the protein CASSSPGGSSPLTEAFF.

This chain joins TRBV5-1 and TRBJ2-3; possible D gene TRBD2, 6 bases. Looked up from germline, CDR1 is SGHRS and CDR2 is YFSETQ. The CDR3 has 16 residues. Trimming cost V 3 bases and J 0 bases, with 14 bases left between them. The DNA for the CDR3 is TGCGCCAGCAGCTCGGGACTGTTAGAAAGCACAGATACGCAGTATTTT. Amino acids: CASSSGLLESTDTQYF.

The chain combines TRBV27 with TRBJ1-4, with D unclear. V was clipped by 10 bases and J by 0 bases, with 12 bases between them. This CDR3 has 14 amino acids. CDR1 and CDR2 (germline): MNHEY, SMNVEV (reference sequence). The CDR3 DNA sequence: TGTGCCACGGGAGAGGACGCAACTAATGAAAAACTGTTTTTT. Protein product: CATGEDATNEKLFF.

V usage is TRBV10-1 and J usage is TRBJ2-3, with a possible D match to TRBD2 (7 bases). The CDR3 has 13 amino acids. The V end lost 9 bases, the J end lost 5 bases, and 15 bases lay between the germline ends. The germline V gene has CDR1 WNHNN and CDR2 SYGVQD (reference sequence). The CDR3 protein is CARPERGGDTQYF. In DNA form, the CDR3 reads TGCGCCAGGCCTGAGAGGGGGGGAGATACGCAGTATTTT.

The chain recombines TRBV19 with TRBJ2-1, with D uncertain. CDR1 is LNHDA and CDR2 is SQIVND in the germline V gene (reference sequence). This CDR3 region has 11 residues. V was pared by 5 bases and J by 9 bases, with 8 bases between. The CDR3 reads CASSERGEQFF. CDR3 DNA sequence: TGTGCCAGTAGTGAGCGCGGTGAGCAGTTCTTC.

The rearrangement joins TRBV2 to TRBJ2-5; 8 nucleotides agree with TRBD2. CDR3 size: 14 residues. Germline assignment: CDR1 SNHLY and CDR2 FYNNEI. The V and J ends lost 3 bases and 5 bases, in that order; junction bases with no gene match: 5. CDR3 DNA: TGTGCCAGCAGTGATCGGGAGGGCACGGAGACCCAGTACTTC. Its protein product is CASSDREGTETQYF.

The rearrangement links TRBV12-3 or TRBV12-4 to TRBJ2-7; the D gene is possibly TRBD1 (6 bases). The CDR3 is 13 residues long. V lost 6 bases to trimming and J lost 2 bases, with 11 bases between them. CDR3 residues: CASSRTETYEQYF. The CDR3 nucleotides are TGTGCCAGCAGCCGGACAGAAACCTACGAGCAGTACTTC.

This clone was detected once. The rearrangement joins TRBV6-1 to TRBJ1-1; D not certain. CDR3 length: 14 residues. The germline V gene encodes CDR1 MNHNS and CDR2 SASEGT. V lost 1 base to trimming and J lost 0 bases, with 6 bases between them. The CDR3 DNA is TGTGCCAGCAGTGAAGGGGCTCTGAACACTGAAGCTTTCTTT. It codes for CASSEGALNTEAFF.